One sample yielded the 18 T cell receptor beta chains listed below, sequenced in a study of spatial heterogeneity in lung cancer. Each CDR3 protein is one row after TCRdb ran MiXCR on the 5' RACE reads. The sample has tens of thousands of distinct CDR3 sequences; approximately 7.5% are singletons. As for time point: sample taken at primary tumor resection. The sequenced material consisted of unsorted whole RNA from tumor, nontumor lung or frozen PBMC. Sample: PBMCs, taken at surgery. The receptors shown here come from a male donor with early-stage non-small cell lung cancer.

This clonotype was counted many times. The DNA is left out, because the CDR3 cannot be placed on it with certainty; the CDR3 is given as TCRdb lists it. The chain uses TRBV9 and TRBJ2-3; the table assigns TRBD2, which was not confirmed against the DNA. CDR1 SGDLS and CDR2 YYNGEE come from the germline V gene. The CDR3 is 23 residues long, ends included. Here the CDR3 reads CASSASAGGIDTQYFGGIDTQYF.

This clonotype has a handful of counts. The CDR3 coding sequence is TGTGCCAGCAGCAATACAGAGAACACTGAAGCTTTCTTT. This codes for CASSNTENTEAFF. The genes are TRBV6-2 or TRBV6-3 and TRBJ1-1; the D is unclear. CDR3 size: 13 residues. Germline-derived CDR1 and CDR2 are MNHEY and SVGEGT. Trimming stripped 6 bases from V and 1 base from J, with 9 bases between.

This clonotype was counted between two and nine times. The V gene is TRBV19, the J gene TRBJ1-5; D call uncertain. V lost 3 bases to trimming and J lost 8 bases, with 11 bases between them. The CDR3 runs to 13 residues. From germline, CDR1 is LNHDA and CDR2 SQIVND (reference sequence). This CDR3 is CASSMSHGKPQHF. The CDR3 nucleotides read TGTGCCAGTAGTATGTCCCACGGGAAGCCCCAGCATTTT.

This clonotype has a count of ten or more. The V call is TRBV7-6, the J call TRBJ1-5; D gene uncertain. Trimming removed 5 bases from V and 5 bases from J, with 7 bases in between. The CDR3 length is 12 residues. The germline V gene encodes CDR1 SGHVS and CDR2 FNYEAQ. The CDR3 bases are TGTGCCAGCAGCCAAATAGATCAGCCCCAGCATTTT. Its protein is CASSQIDQPQHF.

This clonotype has at least ten counts. This chain uses TRBV2 with TRBJ1-5, with 11 bases lining up with TRBD1. Germline CDR1 reads SNHLY; CDR2 reads FYNNEI. The J segment lost 7 bases and the V segment lost 4 bases, leaving 3 bases of the junction unmatched. The CDR3 has 14 amino acids. In DNA form, the CDR3 reads TGTGCCAGCAGTGTCGGGACAGGGGGGCAGCCCCAGCATTTT. Translating it yields CASSVGTGGQPQHF.

This clonotype showed up just a few times. The rearrangement joins TRBV6-1 to TRBJ1-4; 9 nucleotides agree with TRBD1. This CDR3 spans 13 amino acids. Germline CDR1 and CDR2: MNHNS and SASEGT. Trimming cost V 6 bases and J 6 bases; bases outside gene matches: 2. Here the CDR3 DNA reads TGTGCCAGCAGCCGGGACAGGGATGAAAAACTGTTTTTT. Amino acids: CASSRDRDEKLFF.

The table lists this clonotype with a few counts. The rearrangement uses TRBV18 and TRBJ2-1, with TRBD1 matching over 7 bases. CDR3 length equals 12 residues. CDR1 is KGHSH, CDR2 LQKENI, per germline. J gave up 7 bases and V 8 bases, and 5 bases lay outside the gene matches. The CDR3: CASLEGANEQFF. CDR3 in DNA: TGTGCCAGCCTTGAGGGGGCGAATGAGCAGTTCTTC.

This clonotype has just a few counts. The rearrangement joins TRBV9 to TRBJ2-5, with TRBD1 identical over 7 bases. V lost 0 bases to trimming and J lost 5 bases; unmatched junction nucleotides: 16. Per the germline V gene, CDR1 is SGDLS and CDR2 is YYNGEE. This CDR3 has 18 amino acids. The DNA for the CDR3 is TGTGCCAGCAGCGTAGCTACGGACATACCGGGACAGATGGAGACCCAGTACTTC. Translating gives CASSVATDIPGQMETQYF.

The chain carries TRBV18 and TRBJ1-1; D is possibly TRBD1 (6 bases). Trimming pared 3 bases from V and 1 base from J, leaving 9 bases between. The germline V gene has CDR1 KGHSH and CDR2 LQKENI. CDR3 length: 14 amino acids. For the CDR3, the DNA is TGTGCCAGCTCACCCGACAGGAAGAACACTGAAGCTTTCTTT. Protein sequence: CASSPDRKNTEAFF. Based on the CDR3 plus reference TRBV18 and TRBJ1-1, the full variable domain is NAGVMQNPRHLVRRRGQEARLRCSPMKGHSHVYWYRQLPEEGLKFMVYLQKENIIDESGMPKERFSAEFPKEGPSILRIQQVVRGDSAAYFCASSPDRKNTEAFFGQGTRLTVV.

This clonotype was seen repeatedly, ten times or more. This chain uses TRBV7-2 with TRBJ2-4; TRBD2 agrees at 13 bases. The CDR3 totals 15 residues. Trimming removed 5 bases from V and 10 bases from J; junction bases left unmatched: 8. The germline V gene has CDR1 SGHTA and CDR2 FQGNSA. CDR3 DNA sequence: TGTGCCAGCAGCCCGAACGGACTAGCGGGGGTTATTCAGTACTTC. This gives the protein CASSPNGLAGVIQYF.

This chain uses TRBV27 with TRBJ2-5, with D unclear. Trimming left V 9 bases short and J 2 bases short, with 7 bases between. CDR3 length equals 11 residues. Germline CDR1 is MNHEY and CDR2 is SMNVEV (reference sequence). CDR3 amino acids: CASGRQETQYF. The CDR3 nucleotides read TGTGCCAGTGGACGGCAAGAGACCCAGTACTTC.

This clonotype was counted many times. This rearrangement joins TRBV24-1 to TRBJ2-3; D is tentatively TRBD1 or TRBD2 (5 bases each). The CDR3 totals 16 residues. The V end lost 5 bases, the J end lost 1 base, and 15 bases lay between the germline ends. CDR1 KGHDR and CDR2 SFDVKD come from the germline V gene. In nucleotides, the CDR3 is TGTGCCACCAGTGCATCTCTGGGGACGGGCACAGATACGCAGTATTTT. Protein sequence: CATSASLGTGTDTQYF.

This clonotype was seen only a few times. V and J are TRBV20-1 and TRBJ1-4; the D gene is possibly TRBD1 (6 bases). Germline lookup yields CDR1 DFQATT and CDR2 SNEGSKA (reference sequence). Between the trimmed V and J ends, which lost 0 bases and 4 bases, there was a span of 9 bases. The CDR3 sequence is 14 residues long. The CDR3 DNA follows: TGCAGTGCTAGAGAGGGGGCCAATAATGAAAAACTGTTTTTT. Protein: CSAREGANNEKLFF.

The rearrangement joins TRBV28 to TRBJ2-7; 12 bases fit TRBD2. The CDR3 totals 14 residues. CDR1 MDHEN and CDR2 SYDVKM come from the germline V gene. V was pared by 6 bases and J by 4 bases, with 4 bases of the junction left unmatched. CDR3 in amino acids: CASSRGLAGYEQYV. DNA of the CDR3: TGTGCCAGCAGCCGGGGACTAGCGGGTTACGAGCAGTACGTC.

The sample holds many counts of this clonotype. V is TRBV2 and J is TRBJ2-7, with D perhaps matching TRBD1 (6 bases). This CDR3 is 13 amino acids long. Germline loops: CDR1 SNHLY, CDR2 FYNNEI. Trimming took 6 bases from V and 4 from J, leaving 13 bases between them. The CDR3 DNA follows: TGTGCCAGCAGGGACAGTAGAGGGTACGAGCAGTACTTC. It is translated as CASRDSRGYEQYF.

This clonotype has only a few counts. The rearrangement links TRBV19 to TRBJ1-5; D perhaps matches TRBD1 (5 bases). This CDR3 spans 14 amino acids. The germline V gene encodes CDR1 LNHDA and CDR2 SQIVND (reference sequence). V was shortened by 6 bases and J by 2 bases, with 11 bases between the two germline ends. CDR3 nucleotides: TGTGCCAGTAGGGAAAGCAGGGGCAATCAGCCCCAGCATTTT. Translating gives CASRESRGNQPQHF.

This clonotype was observed many times. The V call is TRBV7-2, the J call TRBJ2-1; TRBD2 agrees at 10 bases. Germline V lookup: CDR1 SGHTA, CDR2 FQGNSA. The CDR3 loop spans 19 amino acids. The ends lost 5 bases at V and 1 base at J; junction bases unmatched: 14. The CDR3 spells CASSPTWLAGVRSYNEQFF. DNA of the CDR3: TGTGCCAGCAGCCCTACGTGGCTAGCGGGGGTAAGGTCCTACAATGAGCAGTTCTTC.

The V gene is TRBV6-5, the J gene TRBJ2-2, with 7 bases identical to TRBD1. This CDR3 spans 18 amino acids. CDR1 and CDR2 from the germline V gene are MNHEY and SVGAGI. V shed 2 bases and J 1 base; nucleotides not matched to a gene: 10. The CDR3 loop is CASSYEQGVILNTGELFF. In nucleotides, the CDR3 is TGTGCCAGCAGTTACGAGCAGGGGGTCATCCTGAACACCGGGGAGCTGTTTTTT.